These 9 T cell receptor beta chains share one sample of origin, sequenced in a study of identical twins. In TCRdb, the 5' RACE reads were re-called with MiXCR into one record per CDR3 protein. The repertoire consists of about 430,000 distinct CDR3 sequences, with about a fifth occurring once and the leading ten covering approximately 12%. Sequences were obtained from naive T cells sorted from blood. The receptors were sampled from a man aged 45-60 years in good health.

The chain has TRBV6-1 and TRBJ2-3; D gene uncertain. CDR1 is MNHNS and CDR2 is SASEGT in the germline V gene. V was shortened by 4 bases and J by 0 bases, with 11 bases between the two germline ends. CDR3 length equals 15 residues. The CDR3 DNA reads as TGTGCCAGCAGTGTCGGCCAAGGTAGCACAGATACGCAGTATTTT. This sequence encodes CASSVGQGSTDTQYF.

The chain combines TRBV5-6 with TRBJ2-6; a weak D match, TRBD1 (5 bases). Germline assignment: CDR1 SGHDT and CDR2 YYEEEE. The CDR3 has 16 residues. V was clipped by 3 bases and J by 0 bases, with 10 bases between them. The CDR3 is CASSWGQYSGANVLTF. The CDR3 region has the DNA TGTGCCAGCAGCTGGGGCCAATACTCTGGGGCCAACGTCCTGACTTTC.

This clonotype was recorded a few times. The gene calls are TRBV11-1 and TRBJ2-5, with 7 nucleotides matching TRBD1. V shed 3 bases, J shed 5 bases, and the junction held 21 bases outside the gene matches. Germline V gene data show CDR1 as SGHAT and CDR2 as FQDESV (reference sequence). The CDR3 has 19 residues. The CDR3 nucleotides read TGTGCCAGCAGCTTTCCCTACCAGGGGACAGCTCTCCCGCAGGAGACCCAGTACTTC. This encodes CASSFPYQGTALPQETQYF.

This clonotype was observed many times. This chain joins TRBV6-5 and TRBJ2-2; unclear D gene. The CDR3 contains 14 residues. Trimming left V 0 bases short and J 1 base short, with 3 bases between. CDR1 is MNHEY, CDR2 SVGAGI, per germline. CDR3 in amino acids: CASSYSGNTGELFF. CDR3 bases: TGTGCCAGCAGTTACTCAGGGAACACCGGGGAGCTGTTTTTT.

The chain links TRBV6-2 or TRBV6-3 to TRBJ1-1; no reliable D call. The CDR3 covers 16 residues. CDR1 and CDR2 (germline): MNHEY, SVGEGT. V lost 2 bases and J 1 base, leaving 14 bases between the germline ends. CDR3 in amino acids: CASSYPFDGSNTEAFF. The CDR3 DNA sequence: TGTGCCAGCAGTTACCCCTTCGACGGATCGAACACTGAAGCTTTCTTT.

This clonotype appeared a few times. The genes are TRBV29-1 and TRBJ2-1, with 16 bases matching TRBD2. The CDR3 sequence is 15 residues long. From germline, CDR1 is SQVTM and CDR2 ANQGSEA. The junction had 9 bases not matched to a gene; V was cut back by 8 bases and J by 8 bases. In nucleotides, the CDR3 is TGCAGCTCTTTGCAGGGGACTAGCGGGAGGGATGAGCAGTTCTTC. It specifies CSSLQGTSGRDEQFF.

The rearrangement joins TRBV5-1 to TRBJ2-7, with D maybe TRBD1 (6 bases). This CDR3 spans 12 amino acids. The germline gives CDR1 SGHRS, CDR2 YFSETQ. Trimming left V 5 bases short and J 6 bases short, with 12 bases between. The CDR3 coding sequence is TGCGCCAGCAGTTCAGGGGAAGGCGAGCAGTACTTC. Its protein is CASSSGEGEQYF.

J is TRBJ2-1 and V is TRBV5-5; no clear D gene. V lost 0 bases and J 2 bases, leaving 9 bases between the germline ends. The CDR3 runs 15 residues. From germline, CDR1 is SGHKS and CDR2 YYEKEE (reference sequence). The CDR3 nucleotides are TGTGCCAGCAGCTTGGAAATAGGAACCTACAATGAGCAGTTCTTC. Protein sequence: CASSLEIGTYNEQFF.

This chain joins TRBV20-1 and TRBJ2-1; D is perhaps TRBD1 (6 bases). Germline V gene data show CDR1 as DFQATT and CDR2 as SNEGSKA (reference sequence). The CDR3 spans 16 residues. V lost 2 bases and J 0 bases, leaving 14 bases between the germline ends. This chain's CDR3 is CSARSGQINSYNEQFF. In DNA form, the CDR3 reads TGCAGTGCTAGATCTGGACAGATAAACTCCTACAATGAGCAGTTCTTC.